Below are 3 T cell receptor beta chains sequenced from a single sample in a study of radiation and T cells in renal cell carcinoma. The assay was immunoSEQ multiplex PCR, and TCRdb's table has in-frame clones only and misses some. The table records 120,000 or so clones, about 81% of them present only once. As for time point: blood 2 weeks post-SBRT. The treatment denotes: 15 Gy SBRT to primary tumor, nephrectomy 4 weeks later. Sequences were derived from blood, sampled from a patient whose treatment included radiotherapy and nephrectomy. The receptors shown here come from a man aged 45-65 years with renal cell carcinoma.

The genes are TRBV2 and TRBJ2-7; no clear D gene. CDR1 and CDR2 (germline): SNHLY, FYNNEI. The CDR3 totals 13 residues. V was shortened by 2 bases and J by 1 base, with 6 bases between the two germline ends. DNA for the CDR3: TGTGCCAGCAGTGAACCCGGGTCCTACGAGCAGTACTTC. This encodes CASSEPGSYEQYF.

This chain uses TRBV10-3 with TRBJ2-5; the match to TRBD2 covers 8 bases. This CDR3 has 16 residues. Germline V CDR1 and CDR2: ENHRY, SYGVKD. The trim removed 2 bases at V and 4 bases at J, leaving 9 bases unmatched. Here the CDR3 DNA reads TGTGCCATCAGTGAGGAGGGACTAGGAACGGTAGAGACCCAGTACTTC. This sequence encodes CAISEEGLGTVETQYF.

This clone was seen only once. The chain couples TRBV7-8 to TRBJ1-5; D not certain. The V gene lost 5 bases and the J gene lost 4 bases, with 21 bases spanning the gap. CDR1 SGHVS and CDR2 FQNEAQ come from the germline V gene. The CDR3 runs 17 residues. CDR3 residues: CASSPQLGPLANQPQHF. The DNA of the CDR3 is TGTGCCAGCAGCCCCCAATTGGGTCCCTTAGCAAATCAGCCCCAGCATTTT.